Each of the 9 T cell receptor beta chains below was sequenced from the same sample in a study of blood T cell repertoires in COVID-19. Assay: immunoSEQ multiplex PCR; the TCRdb copy retains only in-frame clones and omits some. Among 300,000 to 350,000 clones listed, roughly 87% were seen once. Material for sequencing was peripheral blood. These receptors all come from a man younger than 45 with COVID-19, enrolled during active disease.

This chain connects TRBV19 to TRBJ1-2, with unresolved D. The CDR3 covers 12 residues. V was trimmed by 2 bases and J by 4 bases, leaving 5 bases between them. Germline V gene lookup returns CDR1 LNHDA and CDR2 SQIVND (reference sequence). DNA of the CDR3: TGTGCCAGTAGTATATACGGCTATGGCTACACCTTC. Translation gives CASSIYGYGYTF. The entire variable domain, with the rest obtained from reference TRBV19 and TRBJ1-2, is as follows: DGGITQSPKYLFRKEGQNVTLSCEQNLNHDAMYWYRQDPGQGLRLIYYSQIVNDFQKGDIAEGYSVSREKKESFPLTVTSAQKNPTAFYLCASSIYGYGYTFGSGTRLTVV.

The V call is TRBV4-1, the J call TRBJ2-7; the match to TRBD1 covers 8 bases. The CDR3 covers 15 residues. Germline loops: CDR1 MGHRA, CDR2 YSYEKL. The junction had 6 bases not matched to a gene; V was cut back by 1 base and J by 4 bases. The CDR3 coding sequence is TGCGCCAGCAGCCAAGGGCCAGGGGGCGGGTACGAGCAGTACTTC. This codes for CASSQGPGGGYEQYF.

The chain is built from TRBV7-3 and TRBJ1-1; maybe TRBD1 (5 bases). The CDR3 has 15 amino acids. V lost 4 bases and J 2 bases, leaving 14 bases between the germline ends. Germline V gene lookup returns CDR1 SGHTA and CDR2 FQGTGA. The CDR3 reads CASSSVGAANTEAFF. The CDR3, as DNA: TGTGCCAGCAGCTCAGTAGGGGCGGCTAACACTGAAGCTTTCTTT.

Only one count was recorded for this clone. This sequence joins TRBV6-1 and TRBJ2-7; 8 nucleotides align to TRBD1. This CDR3 is built from 14 residues. V was pared by 1 base and J by 5 bases, with 4 bases of the junction left unmatched. Per the germline V gene, CDR1 is MNHNS and CDR2 is SASEGT. The CDR3 DNA reads TGTGCCAGCAGTGAAGGCTGGACAGGGAACGAGCAGTACTTC. This gives the protein CASSEGWTGNEQYF.

CDR3 in DNA: TGTGCCAGCATGGGATCCAGGGGGAACAATCAGCCCCAGCATTTT. This sequence encodes CASMGSRGNNQPQHF. The gene calls are TRBV6-5 and TRBJ1-5; 7 bases agree with TRBD1. This CDR3 is built from 15 residues. Per germline, CDR1 MNHEY and CDR2 SVGAGI. V was pared by 7 bases and J by 3 bases, with 9 bases of the junction left unmatched.

This clone was seen more than once but under ten times. This chain uses TRBV7-2 with TRBJ2-5, with D perhaps TRBD2 (5 bases). The CDR3 has 14 amino acids. The ends were cut back, 7 bases at V and 5 bases at J, with 17 bases in the middle. CDR1 and CDR2 from the germline V gene are SGHTA and FQGNSA. The CDR3 spells CASIEGGSGETQYF. CDR3 nucleotides: TGTGCCAGCATCGAAGGTGGCTCGGGGGAGACCCAGTACTTC.

The gene calls are TRBV6-2 or TRBV6-3 and TRBJ2-7, with a weak D call TRBD1 (6 bases). The CDR3 is 15 amino acids. Germline CDR1 is MNHEY and CDR2 is SVGEGT. The ends were cut back, 5 bases at V and 0 bases at J, with 14 bases in the middle. The CDR3 here is CASSMGARSSYEQYF. DNA of the CDR3: TGTGCCAGCAGTATGGGGGCGAGAAGCTCCTACGAGCAGTACTTC.

The rearrangement links TRBV28 to TRBJ2-3; D is perhaps TRBD1 (5 bases). The CDR3 has 16 amino acids. V was shortened by 1 base and J by 0 bases, with 11 bases between the two germline ends. Germline V CDR1 and CDR2: MDHEN, SYDVKM. The chain's CDR3 is CASSLYQGSSTDTQYF. In nucleotides, the CDR3 is TGTGCCAGCAGTTTATATCAGGGATCTAGCACAGATACGCAGTATTTT.

This clone was observed a few times. The rearrangement joins TRBV19 to TRBJ2-1; 7 bases are a match to TRBD2. The CDR3 is 13 residues long. From germline, CDR1 is LNHDA and CDR2 SQIVND (reference sequence). The V and J ends lost 2 bases and 7 bases, in that order; junction bases with no gene match: 2. CDR3 DNA sequence: TGTGCCAGTAGTATAAGCGGGATGAATGAGCAGTTCTTC. Its translation is CASSISGMNEQFF.